Listed here are 27 T cell receptor beta chains from one sample, sequenced in a study of T cell responses to AZD1222 COVID-19 vaccine. Produced via immunoSEQ multiplex PCR; TCRdb's table is partial and in-frame only. The data contain roughly 95,000 clones, roughly 90% of them singletons. Sequences were derived from peripheral blood, sampled on day 0 of AZD1222 vaccination. These receptor sequences come from an adult in good health.

This clone turned up a few times. The chain couples TRBV19 to TRBJ2-7; D possibly corresponds to TRBD2 (5 bases). CDR3 size: 15 residues. Trimming took off 5 bases at V and 3 bases at J, with 17 bases between the two ends. Germline V gives CDR1 LNHDA, CDR2 SQIVND (reference sequence). The CDR3 nucleotides read TGTGCCAGTAGTGCTAGAAGGTACGGGGACTACGAGCAGTACTTC. This encodes CASSARRYGDYEQYF.

The genes are TRBV6-5 and TRBJ2-7; TRBD1 matches 7 bases. This CDR3 spans 13 amino acids. After removal of 5 bases from V and 3 bases from J, the junction contained 4 bases not matched to a gene. Germline V gene data show CDR1 as MNHEY and CDR2 as SVGAGI. CDR3 sequence: CASSQGQNYEQYF. Written as DNA, the CDR3 is TGTGCCAGCAGTCAGGGACAGAACTACGAGCAGTACTTC.

This clone is a singleton in its sample. The rearrangement links TRBV15 to TRBJ2-7, with TRBD1 matching 9 bases. CDR1 and CDR2 from the germline V gene are LNHNV and YYDKDF (reference sequence). V trimming: 4 bases; J trimming: 6 bases; junction bases outside the gene matches: 7. The CDR3 loop spans 14 amino acids. CDR3 sequence reads: CATSKPGQGREQYF. In DNA form, the CDR3 reads TGTGCCACCAGCAAACCGGGACAGGGTCGCGAGCAGTACTTC.

The V gene is TRBV4-1, the J gene TRBJ1-2; 9 nucleotides agree with TRBD1. The CDR3 contains 15 residues. Looked up from germline, CDR1 is MGHRA and CDR2 is YSYEKL. V dropped 3 bases and J dropped 8; count of bases not matched to a gene: 10. CDR3: CASSQRTGTGKGYTF. Written as DNA, the CDR3 is TGCGCCAGCAGCCAGAGAACCGGGACAGGGAAAGGCTACACCTTC.

The chain carries TRBV18 and TRBJ1-6, with a tentative D call TRBD1 (6 bases). Trimming removed 3 bases from V and 9 bases from J, with 21 bases in between. There are 17 residues in the CDR3. Per germline, CDR1 KGHSH and CDR2 LQKENI. The CDR3 nucleotides are TGTGCCAGCTCACCGCTTGCCGGGGGGCCGACTGGTTCACCCCTCCACTTT. It encodes CASSPLAGGPTGSPLHF. The full variable domain, in which reference TRBV18 and TRBJ1-6 provide the parts outside the CDR3, is NAGVMQNPRHLVRRRGQEARLRCSPMKGHSHVYWYRQLPEEGLKFMVYLQKENIIDESGMPKERFSAEFPKEGPSILRIQQVVRGDSAAYFCASSPLAGGPTGSPLHFGNGTRLTVT.

The chain employs TRBV6-5 and TRBJ1-2; 7 nucleotides line up with TRBD1. The CDR3 is 13 residues long. After removal of 6 bases from V and 7 bases from J, the junction contained 8 bases not matched to a gene. CDR1 is MNHEY, CDR2 SVGAGI, per germline. The CDR3 loop is CASSLQGPLGYTF. DNA of the CDR3: TGTGCCAGCAGCTTACAGGGGCCTCTTGGCTACACCTTC.

The chain employs TRBV19 and TRBJ2-5; 10 bases agree with TRBD1. This CDR3 spans 14 amino acids. Germline values: CDR1 LNHDA, CDR2 SQIVND (reference sequence). V gave up 6 bases and J gave up 4 bases; unmatched junction bases: 5. This chain's CDR3 is CASRKTGGGETQYF. DNA of the CDR3: TGTGCCAGTAGGAAGACAGGGGGCGGAGAGACCCAGTACTTC.

The V call is TRBV5-1, the J call TRBJ2-5; D is ambiguous. The length of the CDR3 is 13 residues. Trimming cost V 0 bases and J 1 base, with 4 bases left between them. Germline V gene data show CDR1 as SGHRS and CDR2 as YFSETQ. The CDR3, as DNA: TGCGCCAGCAGCTTGGGGGGCCAAGAGACCCAGTACTTC. Amino acids: CASSLGGQETQYF. The full variable domain, in which reference TRBV5-1 and TRBJ2-5 provide the parts outside the CDR3, is KAGVTQTPRYLIKTRGQQVTLSCSPISGHRSVSWYQQTPGQGLQFLFEYFSETQRNKGNFPGRFSGRQFSNSRSEMNVSTLELGDSALYLCASSLGGQETQYFGPGTRLLVL.

The V call is TRBV5-1, the J call TRBJ2-3; 9 bases map to TRBD1. The CDR3 runs to 15 residues. V trimming: 5 bases; J trimming: 2 bases; junction bases outside the gene matches: 6. Germline V gene lookup returns CDR1 SGHRS and CDR2 YFSETQ. CDR3 coding DNA: TGCGCCAGCAGGCAACAGGGGGCGGACACAGATACGCAGTATTTT. The encoded protein is CASRQQGADTDTQYF. Full variable domain (remainder filled in from reference TRBV5-1 and TRBJ2-3): KAGVTQTPRYLIKTRGQQVTLSCSPISGHRSVSWYQQTPGQGLQFLFEYFSETQRNKGNFPGRFSGRQFSNSRSEMNVSTLELGDSALYLCASRQQGADTDTQYFGPGTRLTVL.

The rearrangement uses TRBV6-4 and TRBJ2-3; 7 nucleotides match TRBD2. J was trimmed by 3 bases and V by 4 bases; bases with no gene match: 7. Germline V gene lookup returns CDR1 MRHNA and CDR2 SNTAGT. This CDR3 contains 15 residues. CDR3 in DNA: TGTGCCAGCAGTGTCGGGGAGGGCCAGACAGATACGCAGTATTTT. It specifies CASSVGEGQTDTQYF.

The rearrangement uses TRBV5-4 and TRBJ2-5; D assignment may be TRBD1 or TRBD2 (7 bases each). The CDR3 has 14 amino acids. Germline V gene sequence: CDR1 SGHNT, CDR2 YYREEE (reference sequence). V was pared by 0 bases and J by 5 bases, with 11 bases between. Written as DNA, the CDR3 is TGTGCCAGCAGCTTGGCAGGGGGGGGCGAGACCCAGTACTTC. Translation: CASSLAGGGETQYF.

J is TRBJ2-1 and V is TRBV4-1; 10 bases are shared with TRBD2. The CDR3 is 14 amino acids. Germline CDR1 and CDR2: MGHRA and YSYEKL. V lost 8 bases to trimming and J lost 4 bases; unmatched junction nucleotides: 5. CDR3 DNA sequence: TGCGCCAGCGCTTTACTAGCGGGATACAATGAGCAGTTCTTC. As protein: CASALLAGYNEQFF.

In its sample, this clone was seen once. This chain uses TRBV4-1 with TRBJ1-1; 8 nucleotides agree with TRBD1. Germline CDR1 MGHRA, CDR2 YSYEKL. The CDR3 covers 19 residues. The junction had 14 bases not matched to a gene; V was cut back by 1 base and J by 1 base. CDR3 amino acids: CASSQAVRTGSSRNTEAFF. The CDR3 DNA sequence: TGCGCCAGCAGCCAAGCCGTCAGGACAGGGTCCTCTAGGAACACTGAAGCTTTCTTT.

This chain uses TRBV5-4 with TRBJ1-5; 7 bases fit TRBD1. CDR1 SGHNT and CDR2 YYREEE come from the germline V gene (reference sequence). This CDR3 spans 15 amino acids. V dropped 0 bases and J dropped 4; count of bases not matched to a gene: 4. DNA for the CDR3: TGTGCCAGCAGCTTGGACAGGGGATTAAATCAGCCCCAGCATTTT. Translating it yields CASSLDRGLNQPQHF.

The gene calls are TRBV5-1 and TRBJ2-1; 7 nucleotides agree with TRBD1. There are 16 residues in the CDR3. Germline V CDR1 and CDR2: SGHRS, YFSETQ. Trimming removed 2 bases from V and 4 bases from J; junction bases left unmatched: 9. The CDR3 here is CASSLPGQQKYNEQFF. The DNA of the CDR3 is TGCGCCAGCAGCTTACCGGGACAGCAGAAATACAATGAGCAGTTCTTC.

This clone was picked up one time. V gene TRBV5-1 combines with J gene TRBJ2-5; D remains unclear. This CDR3 comprises 13 residues. The V gene's germline CDR1 is SGHRS and CDR2 YFSETQ. Trimming pared 0 bases from V and 6 bases from J, leaving 9 bases between. This CDR3 reads CASSLEGRQTQYF. For the CDR3, the DNA is TGCGCCAGCAGCTTGGAAGGGCGGCAGACCCAGTACTTC. The complete variable domain, with remaining parts taken from reference TRBV5-1 and TRBJ2-5, reads KAGVTQTPRYLIKTRGQQVTLSCSPISGHRSVSWYQQTPGQGLQFLFEYFSETQRNKGNFPGRFSGRQFSNSRSEMNVSTLELGDSALYLCASSLEGRQTQYFGPGTRLLVL.

This chain connects TRBV7-9 to TRBJ1-2; the D is unclear. V shed 6 bases and J shed 8 bases, with 16 bases lying between them. This CDR3 region has 13 residues. Germline CDR1 reads SEHNR; CDR2 reads FQNEAQ (reference sequence). Here the CDR3 DNA reads TGTGCCAGCAGTCTAGACCTTTTAGACGGCTACACCTTC. Translated, it gives CASSLDLLDGYTF.

This clone was picked up one time. The rearrangement uses TRBV10-3 and TRBJ2-5, with D perhaps TRBD1 or TRBD2 (5 bases each). The germline V and J ends were trimmed by 11 bases and 3 bases, with 19 bases remaining between them. Germline V lookup: CDR1 ENHRY, CDR2 SYGVKD. The CDR3 length is 14 residues. Written as DNA, the CDR3 is TGTGCCGGATCTCCGGGACGCCTCGAAGAGACCCAGTACTTC. This encodes CAGSPGRLEETQYF.

The chain has TRBV7-2 and TRBJ2-1; 8 nucleotides line up with TRBD2. The CDR3 length is 18 residues. The V gene end was trimmed by 2 bases and the J gene end by 7 bases; junction bases not matched to a gene: 16. Germline-derived CDR1 and CDR2 are SGHTA and FQGNSA. The CDR3 DNA follows: TGTGCCAGCAGCTTACTGGGTTCCGGGAGGGGTACTTTAAATGAGCAGTTCTTC. This codes for CASSLLGSGRGTLNEQFF.

V is TRBV9 and J is TRBJ2-2, with D perhaps given as TRBD1 or TRBD2 (6 bases each). The germline gives CDR1 SGDLS, CDR2 YYNGEE. Trimming removed 6 bases at V and 1 base at J, with 13 bases between. The CDR3 contains 15 residues. The chain's CDR3 is CASTEGGRNTGELFF. DNA for the CDR3: TGTGCCAGCACCGAAGGGGGGAGGAACACCGGGGAGCTGTTTTTT.

The rearrangement links TRBV24-1 to TRBJ2-2, with 8 positions matching TRBD1. The trim removed 4 bases at V and 0 bases at J, leaving 3 bases unmatched. This CDR3 region has 16 residues. CDR1 and CDR2 from the germline V gene are KGHDR and SFDVKD. For the CDR3, the DNA is TGTGCCACCAGTGACTTGACAGGGGCGAACACCGGGGAGCTGTTTTTT. It specifies CATSDLTGANTGELFF.

The gene calls are TRBV18 and TRBJ2-5, with 11 nucleotides matching TRBD2. CDR3 length equals 17 residues. After removal of 0 bases from V and 4 bases from J, the junction contained 7 bases not matched to a gene. CDR1 is KGHSH and CDR2 is LQKENI in the germline V gene. In DNA, the CDR3 is TGTGCCAGCTCACCACCTCTAGCGGGAGGTCCAGGAGAGACCCAGTACTTC. This sequence encodes CASSPPLAGGPGETQYF.

CDR3 sequence reads: CASSQDTLKEQYF. The CDR3 DNA follows: TGTGCCAGCAGCCAAGATACCCTTAAGGAGCAGTACTTC. The V and J genes are TRBV3-1 (or the pseudogene TRBV3-2) and TRBJ2-7; D gene ambiguous. Germline CDR1 reads LGHDT; CDR2 reads YNNKEL (reference sequence). V was pared by 0 bases and J by 7 bases, with 10 bases between. The length of the CDR3 is 13 residues.

The rearrangement links TRBV7-8 to TRBJ2-3; 7 bases are shared with TRBD1. Germline CDR1 reads SGHVS; CDR2 reads FQNEAQ. This CDR3 has 15 residues. The V segment lost 3 bases and the J segment 2 bases; nucleotides outside the gene matches: 5. CDR3 DNA: TGTGCCAGCAGCTTGGCAGGGGGAGACACAGATACGCAGTATTTT. Translation gives CASSLAGGDTDTQYF.

Details on this clone: Other nucleotide sequences in the sample specify the same CDR3. The chain carries TRBV18 and TRBJ1-1; D possibly corresponds to TRBD1 (5 bases). The V end lost 3 bases, the J end lost 3 bases, and 8 bases lay between the germline ends. The germline V gene has CDR1 KGHSH and CDR2 LQKENI. CDR3 size: 13 residues. CDR3 DNA: TGTGCCAGCTCACCGATCAGGGACACTGAAGCTTTCTTT. Its protein is CASSPIRDTEAFF.

The chain recombines TRBV29-1 with TRBJ2-3; TRBD2 matches at 8 bases. Germline trimming cut 3 bases from V and 0 bases from J; bases unmatched to any gene: 2. The CDR3 length is 14 residues. Germline CDR1 SQVTM, CDR2 ANQGSEA. The CDR3 spells CSVEASGSTDTQYF. CDR3 coding DNA: TGCAGCGTTGAGGCTAGCGGGAGCACAGATACGCAGTATTTT.

The V gene is TRBV28, the J gene TRBJ1-3; D gene uncertain. The germline gives CDR1 MDHEN, CDR2 SYDVKM. The germline V and J ends were trimmed by 5 bases and 1 base, with 9 bases remaining between them. CDR3 length: 14 amino acids. Here the CDR3 reads CASSPGRSGNTIYF. The CDR3 DNA reads TGTGCCAGCAGTCCCGGACGGTCTGGAAACACCATATATTTT.